Following are 2 T cell receptor beta chains from one sample sequenced in a study of Ad26.COV2.S vaccination and SARS-CoV-2 variants. Data came from immunoSEQ multiplex PCR; TCRdb stores just in-frame clones and leaves some out. The sample lists some 400,000 clones, about 91% seen once, with 1.5% to 2% in the top ten. Sample treatment: about 20 received Ad26.COV2.S at low or high dose, single or two shots; a few received placebo; per-sample allocation not given. The study sampled participants on day 63 after the first vaccine or placebo injection. The sequencing here drew on peripheral blood, taken in a trial of Ad26.COV2.S vaccine versus placebo. All receptors come from a person aged 18-60 years who received the Ad26.COV2.S COVID-19 vaccine or a placebo.

The chain recombines TRBV5-5 with TRBJ1-6; D uncertain. Germline V gene sequence: CDR1 SGHKS, CDR2 YYEKEE (reference sequence). The V and J ends lost 0 bases and 7 bases respectively, with 11 bases between them. This CDR3 has 15 residues. The CDR3 DNA reads TGTGCCAGCAGCTTGGGGCAGGCCCGAAATTCACCCCTCCACTTT. Amino acid sequence: CASSLGQARNSPLHF.

CDR3 amino acids: CASRDSSYEQYF. The CDR3 nucleotides read TGTGCCAGCAGAGACAGCTCCTACGAGCAGTACTTC. The gene calls are TRBV5-5 and TRBJ2-7; tentative D call: TRBD1 (5 bases). V lost 5 bases and J 0 bases, leaving 6 bases between the germline ends. Germline V gene sequence: CDR1 SGHKS, CDR2 YYEKEE (reference sequence). This CDR3 has 12 amino acids.